The 11 T cell receptor beta chains listed next were all sequenced from one sample in a study of cytomegalovirus exposure and HLA in healthy donors. TCRdb's copy holds only in-frame clones and misses some; the assay was immunoSEQ multiplex PCR. This sample has 65,000 to 100,000 clones, with 80% to 95% found just once. The sample consisted of PBMCs. These receptors all stem from a woman in her 30s in good health and CMV-seronegative.

This clone was seen a single time. V usage is TRBV6-1 and J usage is TRBJ2-5; tentative D call: TRBD2 (5 bases). The CDR3 sequence is 12 residues long. The V and J ends lost 6 bases and 5 bases respectively, with 10 bases between them. Germline CDR1 and CDR2: MNHNS and SASEGT. The chain's CDR3 is CASRRGDETQYF. The DNA for the CDR3 is TGTGCCAGCAGACGGGGTGACGAGACCCAGTACTTC.

This chain uses TRBV7-3 with TRBJ1-1; no reliable D call. Germline lookup yields CDR1 SGHTA and CDR2 FQGTGA. CDR3 length: 13 residues. Trimming pared 1 base from V and 8 bases from J, leaving 11 bases between. The CDR3 spells CASSLIGRGEAFF. The DNA for the CDR3 is TGTGCCAGCAGCTTAATAGGCAGAGGCGAAGCTTTCTTT.

The chain links TRBV11-3 to TRBJ1-1; 9 nucleotides align to TRBD1. Germline lookup yields CDR1 SGHNT and CDR2 YENEEA. The CDR3 runs 13 residues. Losses at the gene ends were 3 bases for V and 4 bases for J; bases not matched to a gene: 0. The CDR3 protein is CASSLTGGTEAFF. The CDR3 DNA follows: TGTGCCAGCAGCTTGACAGGGGGCACTGAAGCTTTCTTT.

The chain links TRBV27 to TRBJ2-5; 9 nucleotides line up with TRBD2. Germline CDR1 MNHEY, CDR2 SMNVEV (reference sequence). The CDR3 is made up of 14 amino acids. V lost 7 bases to trimming and J lost 5 bases; unmatched junction nucleotides: 8. This chain's CDR3 is CASKFSGGRETQYF. The DNA for the CDR3 is TGTGCCAGCAAGTTTAGCGGGGGCCGGGAGACCCAGTACTTC.

V is TRBV7-3 and J is TRBJ2-1; a weak D match, TRBD2 (6 bases). CDR3 length: 15 residues. V was trimmed by 5 bases and J by 0 bases, leaving 11 bases between them. Germline CDR1 is SGHTA and CDR2 is FQGTGA. CDR3 protein: CASSTLASSYNEQFF. CDR3 DNA sequence: TGTGCCAGCAGCACTCTAGCGAGCTCCTACAATGAGCAGTTCTTC.

This clone appeared once. The J gene is TRBJ2-2, the V gene TRBV15; 9 positions match TRBD2. J was trimmed by 8 bases and V by 0 bases; bases with no gene match: 7. The CDR3 runs to 16 residues. Germline CDR1 LNHNV, CDR2 YYDKDF (reference sequence). CDR3 DNA sequence: TGTGCCACCAGCAGAGATTATGGTAGCGGGAGTGGGGAGCTGTTTTTT. Its translation is CATSRDYGSGSGELFF.

The V and J genes are TRBV28 and TRBJ1-2; weak D call: TRBD1 (5 bases). CDR1 is MDHEN, CDR2 SYDVKM, per germline. Deletions cut 6 bases from V and 11 bases from J, with 16 bases between. The CDR3 contains 12 residues. CDR3 in amino acids: CASRLEGRMYTF. The CDR3 coding sequence is TGTGCCAGCAGGTTAGAGGGGAGGATGTACACCTTC.

This chain connects TRBV9 to TRBJ1-2; the D gene is possibly TRBD1 (5 bases). V shed 1 base and J shed 8 bases, with 18 bases lying between them. Germline V gene lookup returns CDR1 SGDLS and CDR2 YYNGEE. This CDR3 is built from 15 residues. In nucleotides, the CDR3 is TGTGCCAGCAGCGTATCCGGGTCGGGCAGGGCGGGCTACACCTTC. It specifies CASSVSGSGRAGYTF.

The chain carries TRBV6-1 and TRBJ2-2; D gene unclear. V was pared by 4 bases and J by 4 bases, with 10 bases between. The CDR3 has 14 residues. In germline, CDR1 is MNHNS, CDR2 SASEGT. CDR3 residues: CASSVNSVTGELFF. CDR3 sequence (DNA): TGTGCCAGCAGTGTAAACTCGGTCACCGGGGAGCTGTTTTTT.

The chain carries TRBV7-3 and TRBJ1-1; 10 bases are a match to TRBD1. V was pared by 6 bases and J by 6 bases, with 7 bases of the junction left unmatched. This CDR3 is 14 amino acids long. Germline CDR1 SGHTA, CDR2 FQGTGA. The CDR3 is CASRRTGGSPEAFF. The CDR3 region has the DNA TGTGCCAGCAGACGGACAGGGGGTAGTCCTGAAGCTTTCTTT.

The chain carries TRBV4-2 and TRBJ2-1; 8 nucleotides agree with TRBD2. The CDR3 totals 16 residues. CDR1 LGHNA and CDR2 YNFKEQ come from the germline V gene. V was pared by 0 bases and J by 4 bases, with 5 bases of the junction left unmatched. The DNA for the CDR3 is TGTGCCAGCAGCCAAGATCCCGGGACTAGTTACAATGAGCAGTTCTTC. Its translation: CASSQDPGTSYNEQFF.